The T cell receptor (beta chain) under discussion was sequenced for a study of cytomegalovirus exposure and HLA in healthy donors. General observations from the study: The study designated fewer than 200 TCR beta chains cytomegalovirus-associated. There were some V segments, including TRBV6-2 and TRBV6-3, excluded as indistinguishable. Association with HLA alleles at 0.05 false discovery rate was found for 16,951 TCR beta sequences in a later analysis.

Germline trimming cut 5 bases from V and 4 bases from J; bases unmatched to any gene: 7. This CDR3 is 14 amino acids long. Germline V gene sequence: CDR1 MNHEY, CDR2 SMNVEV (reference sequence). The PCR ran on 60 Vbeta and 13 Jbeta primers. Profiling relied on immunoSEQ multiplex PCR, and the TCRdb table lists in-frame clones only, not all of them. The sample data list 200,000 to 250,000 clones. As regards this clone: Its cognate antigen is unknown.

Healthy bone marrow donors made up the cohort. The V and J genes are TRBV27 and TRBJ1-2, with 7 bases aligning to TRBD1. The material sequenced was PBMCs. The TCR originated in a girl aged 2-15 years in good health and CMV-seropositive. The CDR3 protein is CASSPRTGSYGYTF. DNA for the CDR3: TGTGCCAGCAGTCCGAGGACAGGCTCCTATGGCTACACCTTC.